This entry describes one TCR beta chain. Its antigen is unidentified. This CDR3 region has 12 residues. V lost 6 bases to trimming and J lost 4 bases; unmatched junction nucleotides: 6. CDR1 is GTSNPN, CDR2 SVGIG, per germline (reference sequence). Every isolated RNA sample was fully reverse transcribed, so sequencing captured expressed TCRB transcripts. The data were produced by immunoSEQ multiplex PCR, yet TCRdb's version contains in-frame clones alone and is incomplete. The sample comprises 300,000 to 350,000 clones, roughly 8.8% of which are singletons, and about 1% rests with the top ten. The data derive from a study of beta chain features in type 1 diabetes. General study findings and limits: Type 1 diabetes patients had moderately but significantly shorter TCRB CDR3s in all four CD4+ subsets. Because the template was cDNA, high-expressing cells might be over-represented.

The sequenced sample consisted of central memory CD4+ T cells from blood. The gene calls are TRBV30 and TRBJ2-7; 7 positions match TRBD1. The origin of this receptor is a young man with type 1 diabetes. CDR3 in amino acids: CACDRVKYEQYF. The CDR3 DNA reads TGTGCCTGCGACAGGGTAAAATACGAGCAGTACTTC.